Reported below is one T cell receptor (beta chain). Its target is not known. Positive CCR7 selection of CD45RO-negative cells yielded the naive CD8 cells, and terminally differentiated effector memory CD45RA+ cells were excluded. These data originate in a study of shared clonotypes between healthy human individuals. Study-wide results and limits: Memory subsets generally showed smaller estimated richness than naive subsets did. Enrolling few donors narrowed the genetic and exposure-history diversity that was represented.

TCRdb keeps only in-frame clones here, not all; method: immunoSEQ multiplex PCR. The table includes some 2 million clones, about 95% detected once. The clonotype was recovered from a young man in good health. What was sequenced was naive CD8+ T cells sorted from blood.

The CDR3 sequence: CASSERSSYEQYF. The CDR3 nucleotides read TGCGCCAGCAGTGAGAGGTCCTCCTACGAGCAGTACTTC. This chain uses TRBV5-1 with TRBJ2-7, with D uncertain. This CDR3 has 13 amino acids. Per the germline V gene, CDR1 is SGHRS and CDR2 is YFSETQ. Trimming pared 5 bases from V and 0 bases from J, leaving 9 bases between.